The clone carrying this TCR beta chain was counted ten times or more. This sample was included in a study of Graves' ophthalmopathy and Graves' hyperthyroidism. Transcripts of RNA were the source for amplifying TCR beta CDR3 regions. In the first round, RT-PCR was carried out with HTBI primers, and a multiplex PCR formed the second round. TCRdb passed the multiplex PCR reads through MiXCR, listing each CDR3 protein once. Among more than 300,000 distinct CDR3 sequences, roughly 17% were seen once, and the ten largest hold roughly 2.6%. Trimming shortened V by 7 bases and J by 5 bases, and 15 bases separated the two germline ends. CDR3 length: 12 amino acids. Germline V gene lookup returns CDR1 DFQATT and CDR2 SNEGSKA (reference sequence).

This receptor was taken from an adult woman with stable Graves' hyperthyroidism. The genes are TRBV20-1 and TRBJ2-7; D gene unclear. The sequenced material came from peripheral blood. The CDR3 nucleotides are TGCAGTGTACGGGCGGATAAAAACGAGCAGTACTTC. Translating gives CSVRADKNEQYF.